These 20 T cell receptor beta chains share one sample of origin, sequenced in a study of CD8+ T cells in alopecia areata. RNA extraction was followed by reverse transcription into cDNA, which acted as the sequencing template. Profiling relied on immunoSEQ multiplex PCR, and the TCRdb table lists in-frame clones only, not all of them. This sample has approximately 30,000 clones; approximately 65% occur once, and the top ten carry about 20%. The sample consisted of NKG2D-high CD8+ T cells sorted from blood. These receptors originate from a human donor with alopecia areata.

This clone was seen more than once but under ten times. The V gene is TRBV7-2, the J gene TRBJ2-3; 7 nucleotides align to TRBD1. Germline CDR1 SGHTA, CDR2 FQGNSA. The V and J ends lost 3 bases and 4 bases, in that order; junction bases with no gene match: 7. The CDR3 is made up of 15 amino acids. CDR3 coding DNA: TGTGCCAGCAGCTTCGGACAGGTTCCGGCAGATACGCAGTATTTT. It translates to CASSFGQVPADTQYF.

The chain combines TRBV5-5 with TRBJ1-5; D not certain. V was cut by 4 bases and J by 1 base, with 6 bases left in between. CDR3 length: 13 amino acids. Germline V CDR1 and CDR2: SGHKS, YYEKEE (reference sequence). The CDR3 bases are TGTGCCAGCAGCGATAACAGCAATCAGCCCCAGCATTTT. Translated: CASSDNSNQPQHF.

The V and J genes are TRBV6-8 and TRBJ2-5; 8 nucleotides line up with TRBD2. The CDR3 consists of 14 residues. V lost 4 bases to trimming and J lost 5 bases; unmatched junction nucleotides: 6. The germline V gene encodes CDR1 MNHGY and CDR2 SAAAGT. CDR3 protein: CASSSIAGWETQYF. The DNA for the CDR3 is TGTGCCAGCAGTTCCATAGCGGGATGGGAGACCCAGTACTTC.

This clone was counted only a few times. CDR3 sequence: CASMDGLSYEQYF. CDR3 nucleotide sequence: TGTGCCAGCATGGACGGACTCTCCTACGAGCAGTACTTC. This chain joins TRBV5-6 and TRBJ2-7, with D tentatively TRBD2 (5 bases). This CDR3 has 13 residues. V shed 6 bases and J shed 0 bases, with 10 bases lying between them. Looked up from germline, CDR1 is SGHDT and CDR2 is YYEEEE.

Written as DNA, the CDR3 is TGCGCCAGCAGCCAGGACGGAGCCCAATCACCCCTCCACTTT. This sequence encodes CASSQDGAQSPLHF. The chain is built from TRBV4-3 and TRBJ1-6; no definite D call. Germline-derived CDR1 and CDR2 are LGHNA and YSLEER. The CDR3 runs 14 residues. V was clipped by 3 bases and J by 10 bases, with 13 bases between them.

The chain joins TRBV2 to TRBJ2-1; TRBD2 matches at 10 bases. V dropped 3 bases and J dropped 5; count of bases not matched to a gene: 7. Germline CDR1 is SNHLY and CDR2 is FYNNEI. The CDR3 is 16 residues long. The CDR3 loop is CASSEVGTSVNNEQFF. DNA of the CDR3: TGTGCCAGCAGTGAGGTCGGGACTAGCGTCAACAATGAGCAGTTCTTC.

Only a few counts were recorded for this clone. This sequence joins TRBV19 and TRBJ2-2; D uncertain. Trimming removed 3 bases from V and 6 bases from J, with 11 bases in between. Germline V gives CDR1 LNHDA, CDR2 SQIVND (reference sequence). The CDR3 spans 14 residues. CDR3 bases: TGTGCCAGTAGTATTCTGCAGAGTTCCGGGGAGCTGTTTTTT. Amino acid sequence: CASSILQSSGELFF.

This clone is medium-sized (0.01 to 0.1%). The chain has TRBV14 and TRBJ1-2; D unclear. The CDR3 runs 14 residues. Germline CDR1 SGHDN, CDR2 FVKESK. Trimming removed 4 bases from V and 4 bases from J, with 13 bases in between. The CDR3 is CASSPLSGFYGYTF. In DNA, the CDR3 is TGTGCCAGCAGCCCACTTTCGGGATTCTATGGCTACACCTTC.

The rearrangement joins TRBV29-1 to TRBJ2-7, with TRBD2 as a possible D gene (5 bases). This CDR3 contains 13 residues. Germline CDR1 SQVTM, CDR2 ANQGSEA. V lost 6 bases to trimming and J lost 0 bases, with 12 bases between them. CDR3 protein: CSVRTPRSYEQYF. CDR3 nucleotide sequence: TGCAGCGTCAGGACTCCCCGCTCCTACGAGCAGTACTTC.

This clone has more than one count but fewer than ten. J is TRBJ1-6 and V is TRBV4-3; weak D call: TRBD1 (5 bases). This CDR3 is built from 19 residues. The germline V gene has CDR1 LGHNA and CDR2 YSLEER. Trimming pared 0 bases from V and 2 bases from J, leaving 17 bases between. The chain's CDR3 is CASSQDPGSLSTYNSPLHF. The DNA for the CDR3 is TGCGCCAGCAGCCAAGATCCAGGGTCGTTAAGCACCTATAATTCACCCCTCCACTTT.

The V call is TRBV27, the J call TRBJ1-2; 7 bases are shared with TRBD1. Germline V gene data show CDR1 as MNHEY and CDR2 as SMNVEV (reference sequence). This CDR3 is built from 13 residues. V lost 5 bases and J lost 6; bases outside the gene matches: 6. This chain's CDR3 is CASSVLGGDGYTF. The CDR3 coding sequence is TGTGCCAGCAGTGTATTAGGGGGCGATGGCTACACCTTC.

The V gene is TRBV5-6, the J gene TRBJ2-7; the match to TRBD2 covers 9 bases. Per germline, CDR1 SGHDT and CDR2 YYEEEE. The CDR3 totals 14 residues. Trimming removed 0 bases from V and 4 bases from J; junction bases left unmatched: 2. CDR3 protein: CASSLGLAEYEQYF. The DNA for the CDR3 is TGTGCCAGCAGCTTGGGACTAGCGGAATACGAGCAGTACTTC.

V is TRBV30 and J is TRBJ2-7; D might be TRBD1 (6 bases). V shed 2 bases and J shed 5 bases, with 10 bases lying between them. CDR1 GTSNPN and CDR2 SVGIG come from the germline V gene (reference sequence). This CDR3 spans 12 amino acids. CDR3 nucleotides: TGTGCCTGGAGTAAAGGGGGACACGAGCAGTACTTC. Translating gives CAWSKGGHEQYF. The full variable domain, in which reference TRBV30 and TRBJ2-7 provide the parts outside the CDR3, is SQTIHQWPATLVQPVGSPLSLECTVEGTSNPNLYWYRQAAGRGLQLLFYSVGIGQISSEVPQNLSASRPQDRQFILSSKKLLLSDSGFYLCAWSKGGHEQYFGPGTRLTVT.

The J gene is TRBJ2-7, the V gene TRBV27; D is uncertain. The germline CDR1 and CDR2 sequences are MNHEY and SMNVEV (reference sequence). V shed 2 bases and J shed 3 bases, with 14 bases lying between them. This CDR3 contains 15 residues. This chain's CDR3 is CASSLTGPPNYEQYF. Written as DNA, the CDR3 is TGTGCCAGCAGTTTAACCGGCCCCCCGAACTACGAGCAGTACTTC.

This clone showed up just a few times. V usage is TRBV5-6 and J usage is TRBJ2-3; maybe TRBD2 (5 bases). With 4 bases removed from V and 4 bases from J, the gap between germline ends came to 7 bases. The CDR3 spans 12 residues. Germline lookup yields CDR1 SGHDT and CDR2 YYEEEE. CDR3 bases: TGTGCCAGCAGCGGTAGCGCAGATACGCAGTATTTT. Amino acids: CASSGSADTQYF.

The chain is built from TRBV5-4 and TRBJ2-4; D is unclear. The V and J ends lost 2 bases and 0 bases respectively, with 3 bases between them. The CDR3 contains 13 residues. Germline loops: CDR1 SGHNT, CDR2 YYREEE (reference sequence). As DNA, the CDR3 is TGTGCCAGCAGCTTCACAGCCAAAAACATTCAGTACTTC. This codes for CASSFTAKNIQYF.

The CDR3 nucleotides read TGTGCCAGCAGCTTAACCTCCTCTCTAGCGGGAGATGGCTACGAGCAGTACTTC. It encodes CASSLTSSLAGDGYEQYF. The rearrangement joins TRBV7-9 to TRBJ2-7; TRBD2 agrees at 10 bases. Trimming at V came to 2 bases and at J to 3 bases, leaving 13 bases not matched to a gene. Germline CDR1 SEHNR, CDR2 FQNEAQ (reference sequence). The length of the CDR3 is 18 residues.

This clone is medium-sized by share. The V call is TRBV7-9, the J call TRBJ2-4; a weak D match, TRBD1 (5 bases). Trimming stripped 7 bases from V and 0 bases from J, with 13 bases between. CDR1 SEHNR and CDR2 FQNEAQ come from the germline V gene (reference sequence). The CDR3 spans 15 residues. The CDR3 nucleotides are TGTGCCAGCACCCAGACAGCACTAGCCAAAAACATTCAGTACTTC. Its translation: CASTQTALAKNIQYF.

This clone was seen a few times. The chain uses TRBV29-1 and TRBJ2-1, with D possibly TRBD1 on 6 matching bases. The length of the CDR3 is 14 residues. Trimming stripped 4 bases from V and 6 bases from J, with 16 bases between. Germline V gives CDR1 SQVTM, CDR2 ANQGSEA. The chain's CDR3 is CSVVVQGVFNEQFF. The CDR3 nucleotides are TGCAGCGTTGTAGTACAGGGAGTTTTCAATGAGCAGTTCTTC.

This clone was counted only a few times. CDR3 bases: TGTGCCAGCAGCCGAAGTGGACAGGGGTACAATGAGCAGTTCTTC. Protein: CASSRSGQGYNEQFF. The genes are TRBV11-1 and TRBJ2-1, with 9 bases matching TRBD1. The CDR3 length is 15 residues. V lost 5 bases to trimming and J lost 4 bases; unmatched junction nucleotides: 6. Germline V gene lookup returns CDR1 SGHAT and CDR2 FQDESV (reference sequence).